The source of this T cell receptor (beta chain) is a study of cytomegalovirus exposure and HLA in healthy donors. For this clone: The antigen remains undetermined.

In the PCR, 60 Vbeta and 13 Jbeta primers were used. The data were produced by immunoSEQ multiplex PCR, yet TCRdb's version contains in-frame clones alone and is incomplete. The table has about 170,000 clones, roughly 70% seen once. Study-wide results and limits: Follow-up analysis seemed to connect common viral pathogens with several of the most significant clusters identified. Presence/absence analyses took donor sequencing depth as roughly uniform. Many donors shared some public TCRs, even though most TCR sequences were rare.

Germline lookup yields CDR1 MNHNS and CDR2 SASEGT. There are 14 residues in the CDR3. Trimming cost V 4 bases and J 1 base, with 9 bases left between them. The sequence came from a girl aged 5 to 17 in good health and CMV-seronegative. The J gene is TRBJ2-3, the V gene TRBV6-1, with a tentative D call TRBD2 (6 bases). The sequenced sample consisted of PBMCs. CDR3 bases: TGTGCCAGCAGTGGTTCGGGGGGCACAGATACGCAGTATTTT. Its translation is CASSGSGGTDTQYF.